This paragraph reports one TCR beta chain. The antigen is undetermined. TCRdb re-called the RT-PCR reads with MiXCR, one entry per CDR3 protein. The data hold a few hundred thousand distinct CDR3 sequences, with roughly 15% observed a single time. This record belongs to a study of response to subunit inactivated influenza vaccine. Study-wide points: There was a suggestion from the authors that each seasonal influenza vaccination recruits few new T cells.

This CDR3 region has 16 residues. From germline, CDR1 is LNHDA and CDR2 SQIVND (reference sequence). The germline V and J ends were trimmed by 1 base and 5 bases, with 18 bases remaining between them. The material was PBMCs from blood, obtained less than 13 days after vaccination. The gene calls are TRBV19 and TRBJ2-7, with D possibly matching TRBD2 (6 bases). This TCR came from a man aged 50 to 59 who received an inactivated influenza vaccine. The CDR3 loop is CASSIGAYGGVHEQYF. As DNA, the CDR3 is TGTGCCAGTAGTATAGGGGCTTACGGCGGGGTTCACGAGCAGTACTTC.